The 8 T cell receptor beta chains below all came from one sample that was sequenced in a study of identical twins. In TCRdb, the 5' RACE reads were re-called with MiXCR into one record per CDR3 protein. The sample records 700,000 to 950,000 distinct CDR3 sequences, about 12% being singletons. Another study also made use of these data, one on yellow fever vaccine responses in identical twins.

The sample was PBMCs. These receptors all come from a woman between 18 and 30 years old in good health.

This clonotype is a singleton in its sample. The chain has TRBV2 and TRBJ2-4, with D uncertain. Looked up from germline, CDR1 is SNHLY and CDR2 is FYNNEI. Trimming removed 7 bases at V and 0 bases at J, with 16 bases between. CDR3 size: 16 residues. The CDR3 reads CASNNAGALAKNIQYF. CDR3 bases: TGTGCCAGCAATAATGCAGGAGCTCTAGCCAAAAACATTCAGTACTTC.

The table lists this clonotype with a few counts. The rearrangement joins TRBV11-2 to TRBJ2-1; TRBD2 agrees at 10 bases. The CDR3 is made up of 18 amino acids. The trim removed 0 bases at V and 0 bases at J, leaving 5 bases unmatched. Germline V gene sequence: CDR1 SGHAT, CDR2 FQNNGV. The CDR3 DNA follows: TGTGCCAGCAGCTTAGATCTGGCTAGCGGGAGCTCCTACAATGAGCAGTTCTTC. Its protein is CASSLDLASGSSYNEQFF.

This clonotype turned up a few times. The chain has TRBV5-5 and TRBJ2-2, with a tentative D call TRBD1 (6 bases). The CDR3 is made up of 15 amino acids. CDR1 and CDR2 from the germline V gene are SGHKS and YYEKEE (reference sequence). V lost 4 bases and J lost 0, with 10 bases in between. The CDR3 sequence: CASSRQAANTGELFF. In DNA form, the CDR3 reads TGTGCCAGCAGCCGACAGGCAGCGAACACCGGGGAGCTGTTTTTT. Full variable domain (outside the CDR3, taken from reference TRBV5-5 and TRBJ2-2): DAGVTQSPTHLIKTRGQQVTLRCSPISGHKSVSWYQQVLGQGPQFIFQYYEKEERGRGNFPDRFSARQFPNYSSELNVNALLLGDSALYLCASSRQAANTGELFFGEGSRLTVL.

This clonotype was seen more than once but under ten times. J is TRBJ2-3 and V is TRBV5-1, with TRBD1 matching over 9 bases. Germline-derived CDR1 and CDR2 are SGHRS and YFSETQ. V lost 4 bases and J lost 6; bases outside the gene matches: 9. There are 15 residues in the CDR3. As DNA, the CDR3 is TGCGCCAGCAGCCAGGGACAGGGACAATGGGATACGCAGTATTTT. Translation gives CASSQGQGQWDTQYF.

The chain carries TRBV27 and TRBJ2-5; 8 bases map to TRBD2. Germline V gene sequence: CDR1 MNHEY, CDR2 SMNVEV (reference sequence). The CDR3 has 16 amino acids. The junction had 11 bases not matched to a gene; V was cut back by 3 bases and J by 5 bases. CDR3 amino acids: CASSFTRDRGGETQYF. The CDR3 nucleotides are TGTGCCAGCAGTTTCACCCGGGACCGGGGGGGGGAGACCCAGTACTTC.

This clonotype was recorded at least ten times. CDR3 nucleotides: TGCAGTGCTAGAGATCGAGGGAGTGGCGGGGAGCTGTTTTTT. Encoded protein: CSARDRGSGGELFF. V is TRBV20-1 and J is TRBJ2-2, with D perhaps matching TRBD2 (5 bases). Deletions cut 0 bases from V and 7 bases from J, with 12 bases between. Germline-derived CDR1 and CDR2 are DFQATT and SNEGSKA (reference sequence). The CDR3 covers 14 residues.

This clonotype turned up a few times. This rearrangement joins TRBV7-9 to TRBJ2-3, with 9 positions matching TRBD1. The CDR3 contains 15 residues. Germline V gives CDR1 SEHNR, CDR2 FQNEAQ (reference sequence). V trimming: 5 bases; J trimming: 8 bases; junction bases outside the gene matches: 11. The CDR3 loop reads CASSQPQGAMSTQYF. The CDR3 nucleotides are TGTGCCAGCAGCCAACCACAGGGGGCGATGTCTACGCAGTATTTT.

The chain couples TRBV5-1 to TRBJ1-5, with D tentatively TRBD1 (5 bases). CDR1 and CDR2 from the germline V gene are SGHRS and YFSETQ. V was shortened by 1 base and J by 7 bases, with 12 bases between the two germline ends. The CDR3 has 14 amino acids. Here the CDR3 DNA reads TGCGCCAGCAGCTTGACGGGCAGGGACCAGCCCCAGCATTTT. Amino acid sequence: CASSLTGRDQPQHF.